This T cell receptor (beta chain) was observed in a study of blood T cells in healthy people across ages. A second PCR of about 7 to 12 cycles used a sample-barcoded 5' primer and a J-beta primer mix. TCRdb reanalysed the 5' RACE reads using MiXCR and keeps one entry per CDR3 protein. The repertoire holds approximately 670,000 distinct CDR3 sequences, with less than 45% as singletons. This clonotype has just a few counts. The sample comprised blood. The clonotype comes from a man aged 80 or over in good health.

Here the CDR3 reads CAISGGVGGNQPQHF. The CDR3 DNA follows: TGTGCCATCAGTGGAGGGGTAGGGGGCAATCAGCCCCAGCATTTT. The rearrangement links TRBV10-3 to TRBJ1-5; possibly TRBD1 for D (5 bases). CDR1 ENHRY and CDR2 SYGVKD come from the germline V gene. The CDR3 extends over 15 amino acids. V dropped 4 bases and J dropped 2 bases, with 12 bases sitting between them.